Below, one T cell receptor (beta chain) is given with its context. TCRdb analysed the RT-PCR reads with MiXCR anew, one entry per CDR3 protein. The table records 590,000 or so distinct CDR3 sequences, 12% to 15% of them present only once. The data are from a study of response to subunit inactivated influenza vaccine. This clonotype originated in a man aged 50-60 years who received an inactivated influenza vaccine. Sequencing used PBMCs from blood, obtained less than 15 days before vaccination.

CDR3 amino acids: CASSSPWLAGFYEQYF. CDR3 coding DNA: TGTGCCAGCAGTTCGCCATGGTTGGCGGGATTCTACGAGCAGTACTTC. V and J are TRBV12-3 or TRBV12-4 and TRBJ2-7; TRBD2 might be the D (6 bases). This CDR3 has 16 residues. V gave up 4 bases and J gave up 3 bases, with 19 bases separating them.